This entry features one T cell receptor (beta chain) sequence. The data were obtained in a study of blood T cell repertoires in COVID-19. About the research overall: Whether acute or convalescent, the COVID-19 samples came from the United States, Italy and Spain. T cells, B-cell-depleted T cells, or PBMCs supplied cDNA or gDNA.

In the original analysis: Reference gene primers were amplified, and this amplification served to estimate nucleated cell counts. The table came from immunoSEQ multiplex PCR; TCRdb's copy has only in-frame clones and leaves some out. V, J and clone size were drawn from that table, and D and trimming were deduced from the DNA. The sample yields more than 50,000 clones, around 74% seen once. Germline V lookup: CDR1 MNHNY, CDR2 SVGAGI (reference sequence). This CDR3 is built from 16 residues. Trimming pared 5 bases from V and 4 bases from J, leaving 21 bases between. The receptor's source is a woman older than 75 with acute or convalescent COVID-19. The sample taken for sequencing was peripheral blood. The chain carries TRBV6-6 and TRBJ2-7; maybe TRBD1 (6 bases). Written as DNA, the CDR3 is TGTGCCAGCAGTCAACAACAGGGAGCCCATATTTACGAGCAGTACTTC. It is translated as CASSQQQGAHIYEQYF.